The entry below describes one TCR beta chain. These data belong to a study of blood T cell repertoires in COVID-19. Across the study: From the United States, Italy and Spain came samples of acute and convalescent COVID-19. T cells, B-cell-depleted T cells, or PBMCs provided the cDNA or gDNA that served as material.

Germline assignment: CDR1 KGHDR and CDR2 SFDVKD. This CDR3 is built from 14 residues. The J segment lost 5 bases and the V segment lost 3 bases, leaving 4 bases of the junction unmatched. Authors' methods: Estimates of nucleated cell counts were drawn from the amplification of reference gene primers. Some clones are missing from TCRdb's copy, which holds only in-frame ones; the method was immunoSEQ multiplex PCR. D and trimming come from the DNA, and the V and J calls and clone size come from that table. The table lists 250,000 or so clones, around 81% of them singletons, with around 6.5% in the top ten.

Input material: peripheral blood. The TCR was taken from a woman aged 55-70 years with active or convalescent COVID-19. The chain links TRBV24-1 to TRBJ2-7, with 9 positions matching TRBD1. The CDR3 region is CATSDPGQGNEQYF. The DNA for the CDR3 is TGTGCCACCAGTGATCCGGGACAGGGAAACGAGCAGTACTTC.